This T cell receptor beta chain was retrieved from a study of control samples from healthy donors and cancer patients. Germline loops: CDR1 SGHRS, CDR2 YFSETQ. The CDR3 loop spans 15 amino acids. The trim removed 6 bases at V and 6 bases at J, leaving 9 bases unmatched. Sequencing used immunoSEQ multiplex PCR; TCRdb keeps in-frame clones, though not all of them. The sample comprises some 100,000 clones, just over 90% of which are singletons, and 8% rests with the top ten. The sample was blood. This receptor was identified in a man aged 18 to 35 in good health. The chain is built from TRBV5-1 and TRBJ2-2; 9 positions match TRBD1. The CDR3 sequence is CASNPGQGISGELFF. CDR3 in DNA: TGCGCCAGCAACCCGGGACAGGGAATTTCCGGGGAGCTGTTTTTT.